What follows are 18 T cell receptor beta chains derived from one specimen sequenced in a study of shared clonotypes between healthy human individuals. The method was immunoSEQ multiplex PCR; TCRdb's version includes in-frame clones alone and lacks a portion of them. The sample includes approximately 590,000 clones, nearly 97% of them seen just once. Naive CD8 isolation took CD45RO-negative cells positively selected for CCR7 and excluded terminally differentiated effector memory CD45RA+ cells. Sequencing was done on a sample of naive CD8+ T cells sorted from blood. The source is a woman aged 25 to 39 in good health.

The CDR3 loop is CASSQRGGEQYF. The CDR3 nucleotides read TGTGCCAGCAGTCAACGAGGCGGAGAGCAGTACTTC. This chain joins TRBV28 and TRBJ2-7, with no clear D. The CDR3 contains 12 residues. The V gene's germline CDR1 is MDHEN and CDR2 SYDVKM. Trimming removed 5 bases from V and 7 bases from J, with 12 bases in between. The entire variable domain, with the rest obtained from reference TRBV28 and TRBJ2-7, is as follows: DVKVTQSSRYLVKRTGEKVFLECVQDMDHENMFWYRQDPGLGLRLIYFSYDVKMKEKGDIPEGYSVSREKKERFSLILESASTNQTSMYLCASSQRGGEQYFGPGTRLTVT.

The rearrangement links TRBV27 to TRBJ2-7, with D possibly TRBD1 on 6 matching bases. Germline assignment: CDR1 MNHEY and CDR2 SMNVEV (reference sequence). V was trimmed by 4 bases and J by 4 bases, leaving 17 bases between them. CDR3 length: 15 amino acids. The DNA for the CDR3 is TGTGCCAGCAGTTCGCCAATAACAGGGTTATACGAGCAGTACTTC. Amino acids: CASSSPITGLYEQYF.

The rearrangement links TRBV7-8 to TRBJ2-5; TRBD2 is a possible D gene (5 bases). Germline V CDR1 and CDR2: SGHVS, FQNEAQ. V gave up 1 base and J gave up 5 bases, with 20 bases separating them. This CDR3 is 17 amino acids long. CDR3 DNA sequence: TGTGCCAGCAGCTTAGTTCCCCCGGGATTGGTAGCGGAGACCCAGTACTTC. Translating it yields CASSLVPPGLVAETQYF.

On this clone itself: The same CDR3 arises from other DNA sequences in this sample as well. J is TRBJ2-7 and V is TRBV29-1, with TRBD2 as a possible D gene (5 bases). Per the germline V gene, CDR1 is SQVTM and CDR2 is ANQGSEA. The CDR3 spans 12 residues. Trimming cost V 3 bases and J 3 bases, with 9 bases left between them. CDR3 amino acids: CSVDRRSYEQYF. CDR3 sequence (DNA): TGCAGCGTTGACCGGAGGAGCTACGAGCAGTACTTC.

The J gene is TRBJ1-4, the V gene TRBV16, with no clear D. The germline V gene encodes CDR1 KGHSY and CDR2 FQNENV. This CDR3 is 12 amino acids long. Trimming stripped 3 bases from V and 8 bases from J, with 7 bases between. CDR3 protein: CASSHGSEKLFF. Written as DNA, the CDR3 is TGTGCCAGCAGCCATGGGTCGGAAAAACTGTTTTTT.

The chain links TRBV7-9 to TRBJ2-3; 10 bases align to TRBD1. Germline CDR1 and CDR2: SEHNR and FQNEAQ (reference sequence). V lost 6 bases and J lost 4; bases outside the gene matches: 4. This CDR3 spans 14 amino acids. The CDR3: CASSMTGGPDTQYF. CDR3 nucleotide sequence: TGTGCCAGCAGTATGACAGGGGGCCCAGATACGCAGTATTTT. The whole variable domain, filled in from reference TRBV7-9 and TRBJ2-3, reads DTGVSQNPRHKITKRGQNVTFRCDPISEHNRLYWYRQTLGQGPEFLTYFQNEAQLEKSRLLSDRFSAERPKGSFSTLEIQRTEQGDSAMYLCASSMTGGPDTQYFGPGTRLTVL.

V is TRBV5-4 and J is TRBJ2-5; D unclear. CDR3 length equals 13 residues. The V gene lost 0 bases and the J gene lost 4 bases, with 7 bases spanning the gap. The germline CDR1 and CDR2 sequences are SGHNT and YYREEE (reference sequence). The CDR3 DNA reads TGTGCCAGCAGCTTGGAGGTGTCAGAGACCCAGTACTTC. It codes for CASSLEVSETQYF.

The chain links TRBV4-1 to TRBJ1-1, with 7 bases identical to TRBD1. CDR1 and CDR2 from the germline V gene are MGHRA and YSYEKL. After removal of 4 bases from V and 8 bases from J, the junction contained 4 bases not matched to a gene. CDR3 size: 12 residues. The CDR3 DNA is TGCGCCAGCAGCCGCCCGGGACAGGAAGCTTTCTTT. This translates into CASSRPGQEAFF.

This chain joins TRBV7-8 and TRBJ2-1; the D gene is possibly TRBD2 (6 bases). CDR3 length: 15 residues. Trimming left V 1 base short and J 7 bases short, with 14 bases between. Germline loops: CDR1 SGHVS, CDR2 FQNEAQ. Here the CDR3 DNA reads TGTGCCAGCAGCTTAGGACGGGAGAATCGGAATGAGCAGTTCTTC. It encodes CASSLGRENRNEQFF.

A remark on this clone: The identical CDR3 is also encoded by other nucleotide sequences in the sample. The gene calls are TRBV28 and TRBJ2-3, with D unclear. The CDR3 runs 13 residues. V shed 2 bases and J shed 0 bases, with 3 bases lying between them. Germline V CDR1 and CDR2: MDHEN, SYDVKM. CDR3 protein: CASSLTSTDTQYF. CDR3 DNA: TGTGCCAGCAGTTTAACCAGCACAGATACGCAGTATTTT. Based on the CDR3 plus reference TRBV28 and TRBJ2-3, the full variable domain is DVKVTQSSRYLVKRTGEKVFLECVQDMDHENMFWYRQDPGLGLRLIYFSYDVKMKEKGDIPEGYSVSREKKERFSLILESASTNQTSMYLCASSLTSTDTQYFGPGTRLTVL.

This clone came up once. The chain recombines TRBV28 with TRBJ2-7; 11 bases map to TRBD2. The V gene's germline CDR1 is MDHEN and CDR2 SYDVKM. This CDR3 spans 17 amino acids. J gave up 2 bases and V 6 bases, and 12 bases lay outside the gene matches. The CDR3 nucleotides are TGTGCCAGCAGGCTTATTCCCGGGACTAGCGGTACCTACGAGCAGTACTTC. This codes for CASRLIPGTSGTYEQYF.

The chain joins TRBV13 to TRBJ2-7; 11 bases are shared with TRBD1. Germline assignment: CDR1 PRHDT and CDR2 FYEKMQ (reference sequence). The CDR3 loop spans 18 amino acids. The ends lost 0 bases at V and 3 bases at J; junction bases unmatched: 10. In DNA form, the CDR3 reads TGTGCCAGCAGCTTAGGGTACGGGACAGGGGGTTCACTCTACGAGCAGTACTTC. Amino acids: CASSLGYGTGGSLYEQYF.

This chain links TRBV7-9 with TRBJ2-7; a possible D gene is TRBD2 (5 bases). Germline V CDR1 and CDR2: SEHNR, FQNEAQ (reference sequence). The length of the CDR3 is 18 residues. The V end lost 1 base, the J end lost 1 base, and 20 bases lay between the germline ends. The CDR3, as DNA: TGTGCCAGCAGCTTAGTCCCCTTAGGATTAGCGCAATCCTACGAGCAGTACTTC. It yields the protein CASSLVPLGLAQSYEQYF.

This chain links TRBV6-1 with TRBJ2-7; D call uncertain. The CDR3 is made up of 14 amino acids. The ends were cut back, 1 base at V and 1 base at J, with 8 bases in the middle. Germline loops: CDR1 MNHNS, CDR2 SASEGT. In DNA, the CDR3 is TGTGCCAGCAGTGAAGTCACAGTATCCTACGAGCAGTACTTC. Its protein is CASSEVTVSYEQYF.

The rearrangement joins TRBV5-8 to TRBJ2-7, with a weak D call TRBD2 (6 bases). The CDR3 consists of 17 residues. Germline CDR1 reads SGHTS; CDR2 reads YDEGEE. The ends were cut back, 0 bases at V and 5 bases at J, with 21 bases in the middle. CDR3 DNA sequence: TGTGCCAGCAGCTTGGATGGTCTGGCGGGGTGGGGGAACGAGCAGTACTTC. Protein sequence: CASSLDGLAGWGNEQYF.

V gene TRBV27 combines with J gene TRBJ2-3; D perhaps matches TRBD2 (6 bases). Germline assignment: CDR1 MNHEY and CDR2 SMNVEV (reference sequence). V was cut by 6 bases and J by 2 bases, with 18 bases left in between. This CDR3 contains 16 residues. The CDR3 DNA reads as TGTGCCAGCAGCCCATGGGGTAGCGGCTACACAGATACGCAGTATTTT. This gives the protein CASSPWGSGYTDTQYF.

CDR3 loop: CASSLVLASGSHEQYF. The CDR3 nucleotides are TGTGCCAGCAGTTTGGTTTTGGCTAGCGGGAGCCACGAGCAGTACTTC. The chain links TRBV27 to TRBJ2-5; 10 nucleotides agree with TRBD2. TRBJ2-7 explains the end of the DNA better; the J call may be wrong. CDR3 size: 16 residues. Germline V gives CDR1 MNHEY, CDR2 SMNVEV (reference sequence).

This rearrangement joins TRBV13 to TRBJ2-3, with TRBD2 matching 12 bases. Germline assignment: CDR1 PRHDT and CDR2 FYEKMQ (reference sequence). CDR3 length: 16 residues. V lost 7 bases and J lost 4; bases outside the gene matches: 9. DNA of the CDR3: TGTGCCAGCACCCACCGACTAGCGGGAGCTCCAGATACGCAGTATTTT. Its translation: CASTHRLAGAPDTQYF.